This T cell receptor beta chain was identified in a study of technical replicates of blood from several donors. Data came from immunoSEQ multiplex PCR; TCRdb stores just in-frame clones and leaves some out. The profile shows about 80,000 clones, 91% of them singletons. Trimming took off 8 bases at V and 5 bases at J, with 15 bases between the two ends. CDR1 MDHEN and CDR2 SYDVKM come from the germline V gene. The CDR3 consists of 14 residues. The receptor's source is a human donor in good health. The J gene is TRBJ1-4, the V gene TRBV28; possible D gene TRBD1, 5 bases. Sequencing was done on a sample of T cells isolated from PBMCs. CDR3 in amino acids: CASGQERRNEKLFF. Here the CDR3 DNA reads TGTGCCAGCGGACAAGAGCGCAGAAATGAAAAACTGTTTTTT.